Here is one T cell receptor (beta chain) with its context. Its specificity is not known. This specimen comes from a study of shared clonotypes between healthy human individuals. Background on the study: Plates per donor: three CD4 naive, three CD4 memory, two CD8 naive, one CD8 memory. The study, taken as a whole, reports: Among four donors, approximately 5% of naive CD4 clonotypes were found in common.

TCRdb's table, derived via immunoSEQ multiplex PCR, lists solely in-frame clones and lacks some. Of roughly 2.6 million clones listed, over 85% were seen once; the top ten hold 0.13% to 0.15%. Trimming left V 4 bases short and J 7 bases short, with 13 bases between. The CDR3 spans 14 residues. From germline, CDR1 is SGHTA and CDR2 FQGNSA. This TCR came from a man aged 18 to 30 in good health. The chain joins TRBV7-2 to TRBJ1-4; tentative D call: TRBD1 (5 bases). The sequencing sample was made of naive CD4+ T cells sorted from blood. Subset in this sample: CD45RA+ positively selected. CDR3 in amino acids: CASSSGQPGEKLFF. The DNA of the CDR3 is TGTGCCAGCAGCTCCGGACAACCGGGTGAAAAACTGTTTTTT.